This T cell receptor beta chain was recovered during a study of persistence of HIV-infected CD4 T cells (dated by TCRdb to about 2020). In the study overall: The study isolated CMV- and HIV-1 Gag-responding CD4+ T cells from ART-treated individuals to examine antigen-driven clonal expansion of HIV-1-infected cells. Peripheral blood samples of up to 180 mL were taken at multiple time points, with the exception of two participants who underwent leukapheresis at a single time point. Cross-participant TCR cluster analysis included 8 or 9 participants for CMV and roughly 7 participants for Gag. The median time participants had been on suppressive ART was about eight years. TCRbeta sequencing assessed the clonality of all cells in each sorted population, while proviral sequencing assessed the clonality of infected cells.

In the paper's terms, the treatment or condition label means: suppressive antiretroviral therapy. A pool of overlapping HIV-1 Gag 15-mer peptides was used at 0.9 to 1 ug per peptide per mL for cell stimulation. Memory populations depleted of antigen-responding cells were obtained by sorting nonresponding CD40L-negative CD69-negative CD45RO-high memory CD4+ T cells. Participants were HIV-1-infected adults who started suppressive ART during chronic infection. For at least 4 years, the participants' plasma HIV-1 RNA had been undetectable, below 50 copies/mL. To be included, a participant needed positive CMV serology and a CD4+ T cell count above 400 cells/uL. Before stimulation, PBMCs were isolated using density centrifugation and depleted of CD8+ T cells. For less than 20 hours, the CD8-depleted PBMCs were stimulated with anti-CD28/CD49d costimulation, a CD40-blocking antibody, and enfuvirtide to prevent new infections. Cell sorting was performed on a Beckman Coulter MoFlo Legacy or XDP sorter, and dead cells were excluded with propidium iodide. Genomic DNA was extracted with the QIAamp DNA Mini Kit for samples above one million cells, otherwise with the Quick-DNA Microprep Kit.

The immunoSEQ hsTCRB assay version 4 in survey mode was used to sequence TCRbeta repertoires from genomic DNA. For TCRbeta sequencing, genomic DNA was diluted to 9.5 to 10 ng/uL, with up to 1 ug used per sample. On the authors' methods: TCRbeta data analysis was done in ImmunoSeq Analyzer 3.0, and diversity was calculated on productive nucleotide rearrangements. Lower-bound TCR diversity was estimated with the improved Chao index, and clonality with the Gini coefficient using the Immunarch R package. Different nucleotide rearrangements encoding the same CDR3beta amino acid sequence were treated as distinct clonotypes. Differential abundance analysis identified TCRbeta sequences significantly enriched in antigen-responding cells relative to anti-CD3/anti-CD28-activated cells. GLIPH2 grouped TCRs by predicted peptide-MHC specificity, both within each participant and across combined participant data sets. This is the immuneACCESS table as TCRdb keeps it, with only in-frame sequences that have V and J called. A part of the clones is gone; compared with another copy, unresolved V genes explain less than half, and the rest is unexplained. D and trimming come from the DNA, and the V and J calls and clone size come from that table. For this sample there are around 35,000 clones; 75% to 85% appear just once. Roughly 0.99% of the sample goes to the ten largest clones.

The full study reports these points: Significantly lower TCRbeta richness was observed in CMV- and Gag-responding cells than in anti-CD3/anti-CD28-responding cells, and higher oligoclonality was observed in CMV-responding cells than in CD3/CD28-stimulated and Gag-responding cells. Within the same sorted populations, how oligoclonal the TCRs were correlated with how oligoclonal the proviruses were. Bulk TCR analyses could not be limited to the rare CMV-responding cells that actually contained HIV-1 proviruses. Degenerate expanded CDR3beta sequences were enriched in antigen-responding cells, suggesting convergent selection of CD4+ responses to CMV and Gag. Few individuals were included in the study, and only a limited range of antigens was tested.

Trimming takes 2 bases from V and 4 bases from J, and the germline ends sit 7 bases apart. Looking up the germline V gene yields CDR1 SGHTA and CDR2 FQGNSA. The CDR3 contains 13 residues, cysteine and phenylalanine counted. The kept DNA is CDR3 alone, 39 bases in frame from the first base. Worth noting for this clone: Which antigen it targets is not known. There are no base qualities to consult, and no much larger clone falls within one base.

Sequenced here: cultured CD4+ T cells from PBMCs, sampled from a patient who received antiretroviral therapy. The cell subset or site tag for this specimen amounts to: CD40L-CD69- CD45RO-high memory CD4 T cells not responding to Gag peptides. This clonotype was sampled from an adult with HIV. The donor label of this sample is uncertain. The rearrangement joined TRBV7-2 to TRBJ2-3, with the D gene uncertain. The sequenced DNA is TGTGCCAGCAGCTTACCGATCGCAGATACGCAGTATTTT. This translates into CASSLPIADTQYF. The CDR3, completed at both ends by the reference TRBV7-2 and TRBJ2-3 genes, gives the full variable domain GAGVSQSPSNKVTEKGKDVELRCDPISGHTALYWYRQSLGQGLEFLIYFQGNSAPDKSGLPSDRFSAERTGGSVSTLTIQRTQQEDSAVYLCASSLPIADTQYFGPGTRLTVL.